The 21 T cell receptor beta chains below were found in one sample sequenced in a study of T cells expressing NK-cell markers. Following a re-call of the 5' RACE reads, TCRdb has one entry per CDR3 protein and lacks DNA. This sample's clone table lists under 500,000 distinct CDR3 sequences. The sample consisted of blood T cells: a sorted CD56 or NKG2C T cell subset, CD4+ or CD8+ T cells, or bulk PBMC T cells (not recorded which). The receptors derive from a woman between 18 and 69 years old in good health.

V usage is TRBV11-2 and J usage is TRBJ2-1; TCRdb's D call of TRBD2 is untestable without DNA. The CDR3 is 16 amino acids. CDR1 is SGHAT, CDR2 FQNNGV, per germline. This CDR3 reads CASSSLGEREVLEQFF.

The chain has TRBV4-1 and TRBJ1-2; TCRdb designates TRBD1, a call that cannot be tested without DNA. This CDR3 has 13 amino acids. Germline values: CDR1 MGHRA, CDR2 YSYEKL. CDR3 amino acids: CASSPDATWGYTF.

The chain employs TRBV12-3 or TRBV12-4 and TRBJ2-2; the TRBD2 assignment by TCRdb is unverifiable without DNA. CDR3 length: 17 residues. The CDR3: CASSLASSGISTGELFF.

The chain combines TRBV20-1 with TRBJ2-1; TCRdb names TRBD2, which stays unverified in the absence of DNA. This CDR3 spans 16 amino acids. Germline CDR1 DFQATT, CDR2 SNEGSKA (reference sequence). The CDR3 sequence is CSARDPGTSSYNEQFF.

The chain recombines TRBV29-1 with TRBJ2-5; TCRdb gives TRBD2 as the D gene, but with no DNA this cannot be confirmed. The CDR3 covers 12 residues. Germline-derived CDR1 and CDR2 are SQVTM and ANQGSEA. CDR3 loop: CTTDEGVETQYF.

The gene calls are TRBV7-2 and TRBJ2-7; TCRdb calls TRBD2, which cannot be checked without DNA. Per germline, CDR1 SGHTA and CDR2 FQGNSA. The CDR3 totals 14 residues. The CDR3 spells CASSRTSATYEQYF. The full variable domain, its missing parts supplied by reference TRBV7-2 and TRBJ2-7, is GAGVSQSPSNKVTEKGKDVELRCDPISGHTALYWYRQSLGQGLEFLIYFQGNSAPDKSGLPSDRFSAERTGGSVSTLTIQRTQQEDSAVYLCASSRTSATYEQYFGPGTRLTVT.

The V call is TRBV7-9, the J call TRBJ2-5. Germline CDR1 SEHNR, CDR2 FQNEAQ (reference sequence). This CDR3 is built from 11 residues. This CDR3 reads CASSLLQTQYF.

The CDR3 loop reads CATSGSRTDTQYF. The genes are TRBV24-1 and TRBJ2-3. Germline CDR1 and CDR2: KGHDR and SFDVKD. CDR3 size: 13 residues.

The chain employs TRBV20-1 and TRBJ1-2; there is no DNA to check the TCRdb D call of TRBD1. CDR1 and CDR2 (germline): DFQATT, SNEGSKA (reference sequence). This CDR3 comprises 15 residues. CDR3 in amino acids: CSARYGTVTGYGYTF.

CDR3: CATSRASGRAIGAEQFF. The chain recombines TRBV15 with TRBJ2-1; TCRdb's D call of TRBD2 is untestable without DNA. Germline values: CDR1 LNHNV, CDR2 YYDKDF (reference sequence). This CDR3 has 17 residues.

This rearrangement joins TRBV5-1 to TRBJ2-5; TCRdb designates TRBD1, a call that cannot be tested without DNA. CDR1 and CDR2 (germline): SGHRS, YFSETQ. CDR3 length: 14 residues. CDR3 sequence: CASSLEGRGETQYF. The variable domain in full, with the rest retrieved from reference TRBV5-1 and TRBJ2-5, is KAGVTQTPRYLIKTRGQQVTLSCSPISGHRSVSWYQQTPGQGLQFLFEYFSETQRNKGNFPGRFSGRQFSNSRSEMNVSTLELGDSALYLCASSLEGRGETQYFGPGTRLLVL.

The chain's CDR3 is CASSLFEYNEQFF. This rearrangement joins TRBV11-2 to TRBJ2-1. Germline V gene sequence: CDR1 SGHAT, CDR2 FQNNGV. The CDR3 spans 13 residues.

V and J are TRBV20-1 and TRBJ1-5; TCRdb proposes TRBD1, but this gene call is untestable without DNA. Germline values: CDR1 DFQATT, CDR2 SNEGSKA (reference sequence). This CDR3 is built from 15 residues. CDR3 protein: CSARAGRGGNQPQHF.

The chain has TRBV15 and TRBJ2-3. The CDR3 sequence is 14 residues long. In germline, CDR1 is LNHNV, CDR2 YYDKDF (reference sequence). The CDR3 spells CATSRVHGTDTQYF.

The chain links TRBV4-2 to TRBJ2-1; TCRdb outputs TRBD1, but without DNA this stays unchecked. The CDR3 extends over 14 amino acids. Germline V gene sequence: CDR1 LGHNA, CDR2 YNFKEQ. The CDR3: CASAGTGVSNEQFF.

The genes are TRBV20-1 and TRBJ2-4; TCRdb returns TRBD2, unconfirmable since there is no DNA. The CDR3 is 17 amino acids. Germline values: CDR1 DFQATT, CDR2 SNEGSKA (reference sequence). The CDR3 loop is CSARTRQQFLAKNIQYF.

This chain links TRBV10-3 with TRBJ2-1; TCRdb picks TRBD1, but there is no DNA to check that call. Germline CDR1 and CDR2: ENHRY and SYGVKD. The CDR3 consists of 16 residues. CDR3 sequence reads: CAIRIPGQGVNNEQFF.

The chain uses TRBV15 and TRBJ1-5; TCRdb gives TRBD1 as the D gene, but with no DNA this cannot be confirmed. The CDR3 is 15 amino acids. Germline CDR1 reads LNHNV; CDR2 reads YYDKDF (reference sequence). The CDR3 spells CATSRDTTGRAPQHF.

The chain recombines TRBV12-3 or TRBV12-4 with TRBJ1-4. This CDR3 spans 13 amino acids. CDR3 protein: CASSLVAEEKLFF.

The chain carries TRBV7-2 and TRBJ2-2; there is no DNA to check the TCRdb D call of TRBD2. The germline gives CDR1 SGHTA, CDR2 FQGNSA. This CDR3 has 17 amino acids. CDR3 sequence reads: CASSRSGLAGGVGELFF.

This rearrangement joins TRBV7-2 to TRBJ2-5; the TCRdb call, TRBD2, lacks DNA for checking. This CDR3 contains 15 residues. Germline V lookup: CDR1 SGHTA, CDR2 FQGNSA. This CDR3 reads CASSLEGLMKETQYF.